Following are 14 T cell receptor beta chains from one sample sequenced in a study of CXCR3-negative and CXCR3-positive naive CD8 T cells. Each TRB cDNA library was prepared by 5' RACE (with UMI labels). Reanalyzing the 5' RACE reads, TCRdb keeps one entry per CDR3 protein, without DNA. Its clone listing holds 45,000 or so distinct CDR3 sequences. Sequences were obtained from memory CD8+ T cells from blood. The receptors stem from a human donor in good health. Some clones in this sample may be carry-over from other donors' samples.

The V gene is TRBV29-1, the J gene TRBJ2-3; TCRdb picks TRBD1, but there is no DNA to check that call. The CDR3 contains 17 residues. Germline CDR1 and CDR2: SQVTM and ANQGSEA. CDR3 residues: CSVFSPPGASSTDTQYF.

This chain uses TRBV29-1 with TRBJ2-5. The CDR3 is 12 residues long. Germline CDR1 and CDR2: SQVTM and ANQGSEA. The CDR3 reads CSVEGLEETQYF.

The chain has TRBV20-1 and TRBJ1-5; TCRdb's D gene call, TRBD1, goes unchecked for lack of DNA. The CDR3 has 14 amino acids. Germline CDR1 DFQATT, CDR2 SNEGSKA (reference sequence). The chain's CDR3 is CSATPDTASQPQHF.

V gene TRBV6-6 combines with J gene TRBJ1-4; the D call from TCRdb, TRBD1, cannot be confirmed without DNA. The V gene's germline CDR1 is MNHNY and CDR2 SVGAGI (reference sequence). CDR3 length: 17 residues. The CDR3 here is CASSYSNREATNEKLFF.

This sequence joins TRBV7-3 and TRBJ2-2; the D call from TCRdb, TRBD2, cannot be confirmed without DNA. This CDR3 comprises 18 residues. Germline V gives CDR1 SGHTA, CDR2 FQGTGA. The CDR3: CASSLRSGGGAGTGELFF. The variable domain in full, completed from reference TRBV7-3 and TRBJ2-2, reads GAGVSQTPSNKVTEKGKYVELRCDPISGHTALYWYRQSLGQGPEFLIYFQGTGAADDSGLPNDRFFAVRPEGSVSTLKIQRTERGDSAVYLCASSLRSGGGAGTGELFFGEGSRLTVL.

The CDR3 is CASSLIPSGNEQFF. The V call is TRBV7-2, the J call TRBJ2-1; TCRdb outputs TRBD2, but without DNA this stays unchecked. This CDR3 is 14 amino acids long. From germline, CDR1 is SGHTA and CDR2 FQGNSA.

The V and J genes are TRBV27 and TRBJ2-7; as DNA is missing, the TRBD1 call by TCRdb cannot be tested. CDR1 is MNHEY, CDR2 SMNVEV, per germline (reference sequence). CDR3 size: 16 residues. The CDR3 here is CASSLSGTGYTYEQYF.

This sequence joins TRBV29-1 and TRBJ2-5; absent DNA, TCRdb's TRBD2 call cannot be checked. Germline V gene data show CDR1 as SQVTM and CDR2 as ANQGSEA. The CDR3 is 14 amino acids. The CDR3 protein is CSVDGNLAVETQYF.

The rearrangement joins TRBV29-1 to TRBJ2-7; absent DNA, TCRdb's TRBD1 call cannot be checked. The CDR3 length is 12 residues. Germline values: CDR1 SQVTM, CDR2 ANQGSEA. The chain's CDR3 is CSVLRQGSEQYF.

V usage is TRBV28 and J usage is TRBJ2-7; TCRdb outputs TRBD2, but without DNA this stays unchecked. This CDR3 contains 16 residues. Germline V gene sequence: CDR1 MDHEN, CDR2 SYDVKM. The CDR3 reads CASNPRVAGPSYEQYF.

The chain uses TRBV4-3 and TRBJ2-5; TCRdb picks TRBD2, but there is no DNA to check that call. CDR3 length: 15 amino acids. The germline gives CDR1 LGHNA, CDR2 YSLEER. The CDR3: CASSQRTGGEETQYF.

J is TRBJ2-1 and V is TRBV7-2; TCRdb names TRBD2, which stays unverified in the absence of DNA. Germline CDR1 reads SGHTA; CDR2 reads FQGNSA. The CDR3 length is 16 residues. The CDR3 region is CASSLPGTSGGPSQFF.

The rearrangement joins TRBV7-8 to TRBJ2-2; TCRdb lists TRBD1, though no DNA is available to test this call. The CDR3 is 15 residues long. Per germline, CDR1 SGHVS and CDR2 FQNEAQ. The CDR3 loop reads CASSLLGHNTGELFF.

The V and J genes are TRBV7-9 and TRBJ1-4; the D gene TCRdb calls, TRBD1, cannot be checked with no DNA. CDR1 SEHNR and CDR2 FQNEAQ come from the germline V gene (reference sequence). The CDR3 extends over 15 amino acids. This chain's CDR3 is CASSARTGSHEKLFF.